Listed here is a single T cell receptor beta chain. Ten or more counts support this clonotype. Its recognized antigen is unknown. There are no base qualities to consult, and no much larger clone falls within one base. Libraries were prepared through multiplex PCR. These reads were obtained on an Illumina HiSeq 4000. To build TCR beta libraries, CDR3 regions were amplified by Arm-PCR using iRepertoire HTBI primers. PCR products were gel purified before sequencing. In the paper's pipeline: Gene usage analysis of CDR3 amino acid clonotypes relied on the 60 to 65 TRBV and 15 or so TRBJ segments identified across samples. COPE and FqMerger were used to merge filtered high-quality paired reads into contigs. BLAST was used to align contigs to IMGT TRBV, TRBD and TRBJ reference genes, and CDR3 was defined according to IMGT. Clonotypes above 0.1% frequency were classified as highly expanded clones. Shannon entropy was used to measure repertoire diversity, and the Gini coefficient was used to measure V-J evenness. Public clonotypes were defined as clonotypes shared by more than one individual. TCRdb cleaned the public reads at Q25 with fastp, built clones with MiXCR and kept in-frame beta chains. Rows with a matching CDR3 protein are joined into one entry that keeps the most common DNA and genes. The V and J calls were not made by the authors but by TCRdb's processing. This sample comprises some 320,000 distinct CDR3 sequences, roughly 18% of them detected only once. The ten largest clones capture approximately 35% of the sample.

This entry belongs to a study of regulatory T cells in long-lasting Graves disease (dated by TCRdb to the early 2020s). Broadly, across the study: Patients with newly diagnosed Graves' disease had been on antithyroid drugs for under 3 months. Patients with persistent Graves' disease were compared with patients with newly diagnosed Graves' disease using TCR sequencing and RNA sequencing of peripheral blood. A total of around 35 samples underwent TCR sequencing, from some 13 patients with persistent Graves' disease and 20 patients with newly diagnosed Graves' disease. The study was registered as a clinical trial and conducted in China. General findings and caveats noted by the study authors: Compared with newly diagnosed patients, persistent Graves' disease patients had lower TCR Shannon entropy and fewer highly expanded clones, which suggests clonal expansion. A larger number of public clonotypes was shared among persistent patients (about 2,700) than among newly diagnosed patients (roughly 980). TRBV28, TRBJ1-2 and TRBJ2-5 were preferentially used in persistent disease, while TRBV20-1 and TRBJ2-1 were favored in newly diagnosed disease. Peripheral blood alone was examined, since thyroid tissue, which constituted the primary lesion, could not be accessed. The authors acknowledged the small sample size as a limitation that may reduce accuracy. Only the TCR beta chain was sequenced and analyzed.

The time point label here, explained by the study, means: newly diagnosed GD, antithyroid drugs for less than 3 months. For both TCR sequencing and RNA sequencing, RNA was extracted from PBMCs using TRIzol. The diagnosis of Graves' disease followed American Thyroid Association guidelines. Patients were recruited from an endocrinology department in Xi'an, China. From each patient, approximately 10 milliliters of peripheral blood was collected into an EDTA anticoagulant tube. Ficoll Paque Plus density gradient separation was used to isolate PBMCs, and no further T cell sorting was done. RNA quality was checked with an Agilent 2100 Bioanalyzer and agarose gel, and concentration with a NanoDrop 2000. The CDR3 goes from the cysteine to the phenylalanine over 13 residues. Only CDR3 DNA is held: 39 bases, read in frame from base 1. Based on the germline V gene, the CDR1 and CDR2 sequences are MNHNS and SASEGT. Deletion took 7 bases off V and 3 bases off J, with a span of 13 bases between the germline ends.

This TCR came from a female donor with Graves disease. The sequence links TRBV6-1 to TRBJ2-7, with no D gene named confidently. The sequences come from peripheral blood mononuclear cells (PBMCs), collected at new diagnosis, from a patient treated with antithyroid drugs. The base sequence is TGTGCCAGCAAGTCCACCGCTAGCTACGAGCAGTACTTC. Translated, it reads CASKSTASYEQYF.